The clone carrying this TCR beta chain showed up just once. CDR3 length: 16 residues. V was trimmed by 1 base and J by 0 bases, leaving 10 bases between them. CDR1 and CDR2 (germline): SGHTA, FQGTGA. Study processing details: From reference gene primer amplification, estimates of nucleated cell counts were derived. TCRdb's table, derived via immunoSEQ multiplex PCR, lists solely in-frame clones and lacks some. V and J calls and clone size are copied from that table; D and trimming were computed from the DNA. The sample comprises 100,000 or so clones, roughly nine tenths of which are singletons, and 0.85% to 1% rests with the top ten. This sample was taken from a study of blood T cell repertoires in COVID-19. Study in general: Samples taken during acute and convalescent COVID-19 were collected in the United States, Italy and Spain. In each case, the material was cDNA or gDNA derived from T cells, B-cell-depleted T cells, or PBMCs.

Material for sequencing was peripheral blood. The chain is built from TRBV7-3 and TRBJ2-1; possible D gene TRBD2, 6 bases. This sequence originates from a man aged 55 to 69 with acute or convalescent COVID-19. The CDR3 nucleotides are TGTGCCAGCAGCTTAAGCGGGGCCGGCTCCTACAATGAGCAGTTCTTC. Its protein product is CASSLSGAGSYNEQFF.